This T cell receptor (beta chain) comes out of a study of blood T cells in healthy people across ages. Together with a sample-barcoded 5' primer, a J-beta primer mix was included in a second PCR lasting roughly 6 to 12 cycles. Via MiXCR, TCRdb re-called the 5' RACE reads, giving one row per CDR3 protein. The data show over 1,500,000 distinct CDR3 sequences, roughly two fifths seen once. V lost 1 base, J lost 1 base, and 4 bases lay in between. The CDR3 totals 13 residues. The V gene's germline CDR1 is LGHDT and CDR2 YNNKEL (reference sequence). Ten or more counts support this clonotype. What it binds is not known. Study findings and constraints: Without sorted subsets, naive and antigen-experienced compartments could not be conclusively compared.

The TCR originated in a human donor in good health. Sequencing input: blood. This rearrangement joins TRBV3-1 to TRBJ1-1, with D unclear. CDR3 sequence (DNA): TGTGCCAGCAGCCAAGTAGGGAACACTGAAGCTTTCTTT. This translates into CASSQVGNTEAFF.